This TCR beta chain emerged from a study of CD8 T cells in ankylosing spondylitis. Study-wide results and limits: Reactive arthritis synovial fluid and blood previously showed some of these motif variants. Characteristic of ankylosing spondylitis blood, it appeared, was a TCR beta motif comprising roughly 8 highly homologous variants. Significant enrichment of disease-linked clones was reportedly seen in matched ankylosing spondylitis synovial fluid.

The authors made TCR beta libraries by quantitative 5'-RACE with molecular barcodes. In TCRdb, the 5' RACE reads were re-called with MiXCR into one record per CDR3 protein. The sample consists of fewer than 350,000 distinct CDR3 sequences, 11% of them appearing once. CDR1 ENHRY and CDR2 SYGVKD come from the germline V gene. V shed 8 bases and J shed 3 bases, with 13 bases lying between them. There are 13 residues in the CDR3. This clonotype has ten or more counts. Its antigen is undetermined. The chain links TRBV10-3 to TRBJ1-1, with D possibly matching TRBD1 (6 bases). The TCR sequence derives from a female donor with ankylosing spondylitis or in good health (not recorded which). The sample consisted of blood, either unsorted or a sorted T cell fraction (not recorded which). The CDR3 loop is CAIAQGLDTEAFF. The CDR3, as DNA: TGTGCCATCGCCCAGGGGTTGGACACTGAAGCTTTCTTT.